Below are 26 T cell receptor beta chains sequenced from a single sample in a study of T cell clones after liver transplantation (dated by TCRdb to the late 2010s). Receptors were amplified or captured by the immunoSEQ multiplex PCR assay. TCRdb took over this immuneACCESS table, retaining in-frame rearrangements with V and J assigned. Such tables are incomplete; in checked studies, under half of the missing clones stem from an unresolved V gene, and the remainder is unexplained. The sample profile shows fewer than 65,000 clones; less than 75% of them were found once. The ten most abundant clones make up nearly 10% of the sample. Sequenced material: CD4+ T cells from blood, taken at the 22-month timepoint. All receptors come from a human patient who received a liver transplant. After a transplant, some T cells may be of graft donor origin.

CDR3 in amino acids: CASSGGGLEQYF. The CDR3 region has the DNA TGCGCCAGCAGCGGAGGGGGGCTCGAGCAGTACTTC. This chain connects TRBV5-1 to TRBJ2-7; D could derive from TRBD1 or TRBD2 (6 bases each). The CDR3 runs 12 residues. With 4 bases removed from V and 6 bases from J, the gap between germline ends came to 11 bases. Germline V CDR1 and CDR2: SGHRS, YFSETQ. The whole variable domain, remainder taken from reference TRBV5-1 and TRBJ2-7, is KAGVTQTPRYLIKTRGQQVTLSCSPISGHRSVSWYQQTPGQGLQFLFEYFSETQRNKGNFPGRFSGRQFSNSRSEMNVSTLELGDSALYLCASSGGGLEQYFGPGTRLTVT.

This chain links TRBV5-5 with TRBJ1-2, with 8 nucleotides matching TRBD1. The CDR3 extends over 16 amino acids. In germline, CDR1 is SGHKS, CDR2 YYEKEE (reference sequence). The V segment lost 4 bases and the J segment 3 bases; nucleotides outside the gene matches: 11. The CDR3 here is CASSLGAGGADYGYTF. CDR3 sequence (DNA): TGTGCCAGCAGCCTGGGGGCAGGGGGCGCAGACTATGGCTACACCTTC.

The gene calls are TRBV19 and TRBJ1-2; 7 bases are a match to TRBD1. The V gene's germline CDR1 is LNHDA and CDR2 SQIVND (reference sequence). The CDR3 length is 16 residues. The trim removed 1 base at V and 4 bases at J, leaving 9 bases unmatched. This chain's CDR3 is CASSIGGGRGTYGYTF. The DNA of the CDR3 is TGTGCCAGTAGTATAGGAGGAGGCAGGGGGACCTATGGCTACACCTTC.

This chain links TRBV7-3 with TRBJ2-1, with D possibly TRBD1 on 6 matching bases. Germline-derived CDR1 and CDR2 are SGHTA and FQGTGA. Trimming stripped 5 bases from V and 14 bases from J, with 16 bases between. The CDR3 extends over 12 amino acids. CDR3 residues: CASSRSGQSKFF. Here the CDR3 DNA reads TGTGCCAGCAGCCGATCCGGACAGTCCAAGTTCTTC.

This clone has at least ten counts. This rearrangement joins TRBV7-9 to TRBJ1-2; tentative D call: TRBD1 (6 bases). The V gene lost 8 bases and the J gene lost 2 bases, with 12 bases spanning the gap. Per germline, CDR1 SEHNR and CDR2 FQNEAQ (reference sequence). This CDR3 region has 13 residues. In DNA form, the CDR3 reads TGTGCCAGCGGATCAAGGGGGAACTATGGCTACACCTTC. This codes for CASGSRGNYGYTF. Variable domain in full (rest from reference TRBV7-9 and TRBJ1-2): DTGVSQNPRHKITKRGQNVTFRCDPISEHNRLYWYRQTLGQGPEFLTYFQNEAQLEKSRLLSDRFSAERPKGSFSTLEIQRTEQGDSAMYLCASGSRGNYGYTFGSGTRLTVV.

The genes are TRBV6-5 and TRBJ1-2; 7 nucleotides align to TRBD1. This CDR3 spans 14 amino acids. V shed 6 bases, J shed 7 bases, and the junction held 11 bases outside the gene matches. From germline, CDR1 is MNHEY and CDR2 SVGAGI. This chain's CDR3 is CASRAEGAGSGYTF. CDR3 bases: TGTGCCAGCAGGGCCGAGGGGGCCGGGAGTGGCTACACCTTC.

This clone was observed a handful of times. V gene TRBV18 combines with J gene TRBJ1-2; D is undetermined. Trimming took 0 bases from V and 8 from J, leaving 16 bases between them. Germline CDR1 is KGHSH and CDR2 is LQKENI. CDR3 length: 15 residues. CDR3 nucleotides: TGTGCCAGCTCACCACCGGTAACGGACCGTAGGGGCTACACCTTC. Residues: CASSPPVTDRRGYTF. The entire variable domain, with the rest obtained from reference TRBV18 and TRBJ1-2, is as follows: NAGVMQNPRHLVRRRGQEARLRCSPMKGHSHVYWYRQLPEEGLKFMVYLQKENIIDESGMPKERFSAEFPKEGPSILRIQQVVRGDSAAYFCASSPPVTDRRGYTFGSGTRLTVV.

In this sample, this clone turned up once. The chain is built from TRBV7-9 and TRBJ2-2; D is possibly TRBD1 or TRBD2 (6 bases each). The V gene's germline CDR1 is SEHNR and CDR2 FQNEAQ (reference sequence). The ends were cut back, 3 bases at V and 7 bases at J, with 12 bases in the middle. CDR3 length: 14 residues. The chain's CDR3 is CASSFMEGVGELFF. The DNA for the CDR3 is TGTGCCAGCAGCTTTATGGAGGGGGTCGGGGAGCTGTTTTTT.

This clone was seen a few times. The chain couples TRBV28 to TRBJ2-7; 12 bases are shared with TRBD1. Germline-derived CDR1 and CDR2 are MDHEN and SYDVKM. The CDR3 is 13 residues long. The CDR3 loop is CAIGDRGPHSPYF. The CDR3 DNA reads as TGTGCAATAGGGGACAGGGGGCCTCACAGCCCGTACTTC.

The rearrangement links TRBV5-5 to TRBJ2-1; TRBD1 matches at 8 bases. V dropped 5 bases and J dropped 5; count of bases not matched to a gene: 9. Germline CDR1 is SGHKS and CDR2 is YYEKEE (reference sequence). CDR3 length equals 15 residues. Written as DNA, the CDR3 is TGTGCCAGCAGTTTAACCGGGACAGGAAACAATGAGCAGTTCTTC. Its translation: CASSLTGTGNNEQFF.

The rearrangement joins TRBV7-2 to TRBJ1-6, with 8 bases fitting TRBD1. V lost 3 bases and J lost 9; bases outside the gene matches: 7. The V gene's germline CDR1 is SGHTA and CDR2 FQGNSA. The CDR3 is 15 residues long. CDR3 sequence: CASSFGQGDGSPLHF. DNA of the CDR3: TGTGCCAGCAGCTTCGGACAGGGCGATGGTTCACCCCTCCACTTT. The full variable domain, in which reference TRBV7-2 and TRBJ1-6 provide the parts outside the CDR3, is GAGVSQSPSNKVTEKGKDVELRCDPISGHTALYWYRQSLGQGLEFLIYFQGNSAPDKSGLPSDRFSAERTGGSVSTLTIQRTQQEDSAVYLCASSFGQGDGSPLHFGNGTRLTVT.

CDR3 in amino acids: CASSLSPVYSGANVLTF. The CDR3 bases are TGTGCCAGCAGCTTATCGCCGGTCTACTCTGGGGCCAACGTCCTGACTTTC. This chain links TRBV11-2 with TRBJ2-6; D call uncertain. This CDR3 is built from 17 residues. V was pared by 2 bases and J by 0 bases, with 11 bases between. Looked up from germline, CDR1 is SGHAT and CDR2 is FQNNGV.

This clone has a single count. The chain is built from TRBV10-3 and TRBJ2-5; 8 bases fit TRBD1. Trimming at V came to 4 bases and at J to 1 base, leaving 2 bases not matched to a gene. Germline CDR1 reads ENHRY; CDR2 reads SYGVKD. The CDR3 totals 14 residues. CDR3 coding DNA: TGTGCCATCAGTGCCGGGACAGGCCAAGAGACCCAGTACTTC. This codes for CAISAGTGQETQYF.

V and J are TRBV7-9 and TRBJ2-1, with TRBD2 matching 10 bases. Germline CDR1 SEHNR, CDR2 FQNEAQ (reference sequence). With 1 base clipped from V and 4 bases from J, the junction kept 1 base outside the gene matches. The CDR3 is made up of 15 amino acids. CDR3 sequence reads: CASSLDSGGYNEQFF. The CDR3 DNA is TGTGCCAGCAGCTTAGATAGCGGGGGGTACAATGAGCAGTTCTTC.

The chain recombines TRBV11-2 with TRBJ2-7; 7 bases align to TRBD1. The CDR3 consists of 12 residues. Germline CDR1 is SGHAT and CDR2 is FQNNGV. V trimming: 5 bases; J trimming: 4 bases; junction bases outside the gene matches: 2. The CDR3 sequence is CASSQQGYEQYF. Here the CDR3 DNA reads TGTGCCAGCAGCCAACAGGGGTACGAGCAGTACTTC.

In DNA, the CDR3 is TGTGCCAGCAGTTACTCGGGGAGCTCTGGCTACACCTTC. As protein: CASSYSGSSGYTF. V gene TRBV6-6 combines with J gene TRBJ1-2; D is unclear. Germline V gene lookup returns CDR1 MNHNY and CDR2 SVGAGI (reference sequence). CDR3 size: 13 residues. The ends were cut back, 0 bases at V and 7 bases at J, with 9 bases in the middle.

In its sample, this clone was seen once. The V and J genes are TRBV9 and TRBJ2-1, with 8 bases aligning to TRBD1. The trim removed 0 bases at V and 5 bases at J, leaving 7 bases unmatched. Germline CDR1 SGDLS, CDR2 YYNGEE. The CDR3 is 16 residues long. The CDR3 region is CASSVAGNRGDNEQFF. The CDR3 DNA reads TGTGCCAGCAGCGTAGCTGGTAACAGGGGGGACAATGAGCAGTTCTTC.

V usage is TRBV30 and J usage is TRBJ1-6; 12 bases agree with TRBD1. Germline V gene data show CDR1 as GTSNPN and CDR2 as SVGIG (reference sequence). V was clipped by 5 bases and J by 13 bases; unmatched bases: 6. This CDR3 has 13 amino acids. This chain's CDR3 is CAWAGQGAPPLHF. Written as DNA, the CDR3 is TGTGCCTGGGCGGGACAGGGGGCTCCCCCCCTCCACTTT.

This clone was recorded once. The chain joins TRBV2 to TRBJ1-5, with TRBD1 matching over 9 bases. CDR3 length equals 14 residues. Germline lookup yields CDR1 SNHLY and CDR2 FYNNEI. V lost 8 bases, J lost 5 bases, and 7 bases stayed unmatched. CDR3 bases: TGTGCCAGCGTTCAACAGGGGGCTGATCAGCCCCAGCATTTT. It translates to CASVQQGADQPQHF.

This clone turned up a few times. The chain's CDR3 is CAWSEGQAILDNVLTF. CDR3 coding DNA: TGTGCCTGGAGTGAGGGACAGGCCATTCTGGACAACGTCCTGACTTTC. This sequence joins TRBV30 and TRBJ2-6, with TRBD1 matching over 8 bases. Germline CDR1 GTSNPN, CDR2 SVGIG (reference sequence). V lost 1 base, J lost 9 bases, and 11 bases stayed unmatched. CDR3 length: 16 residues.

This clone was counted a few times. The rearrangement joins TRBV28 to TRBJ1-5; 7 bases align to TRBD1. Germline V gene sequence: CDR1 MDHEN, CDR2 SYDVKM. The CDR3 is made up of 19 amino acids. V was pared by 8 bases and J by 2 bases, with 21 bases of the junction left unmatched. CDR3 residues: CASSTMAGQWKSGNQPQHF. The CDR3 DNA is TGTGCCAGCTCTACTATGGCGGGACAGTGGAAGAGTGGCAATCAGCCCCAGCATTTT.

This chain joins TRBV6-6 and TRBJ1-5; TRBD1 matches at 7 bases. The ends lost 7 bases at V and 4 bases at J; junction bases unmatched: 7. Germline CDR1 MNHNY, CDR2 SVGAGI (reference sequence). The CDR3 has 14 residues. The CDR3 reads CASTPGTANQPQHF. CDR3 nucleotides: TGTGCCAGCACCCCCGGGACAGCTAATCAGCCCCAGCATTTT.

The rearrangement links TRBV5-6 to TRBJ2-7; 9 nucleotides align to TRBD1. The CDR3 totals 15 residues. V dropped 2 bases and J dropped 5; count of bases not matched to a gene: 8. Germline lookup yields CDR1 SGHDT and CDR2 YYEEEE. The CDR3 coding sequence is TGTGCCAGCAGCTTACCCGGGACAGGGACCAACGAGCAGTACTTC. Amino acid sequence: CASSLPGTGTNEQYF. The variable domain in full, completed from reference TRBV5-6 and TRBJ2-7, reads DAGVTQSPTHLIKTRGQQVTLRCSPKSGHDTVSWYQQALGQGPQFIFQYYEEEERQRGNFPDRFSGHQFPNYSSELNVNALLLGDSALYLCASSLPGTGTNEQYFGPGTRLTVT.

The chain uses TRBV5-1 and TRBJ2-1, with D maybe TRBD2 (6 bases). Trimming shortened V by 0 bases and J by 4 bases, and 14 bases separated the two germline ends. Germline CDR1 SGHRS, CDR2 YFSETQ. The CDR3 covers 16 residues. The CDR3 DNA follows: TGCGCCAGCAGCTTGGTCGGAGGGACGAGATACAATGAGCAGTTCTTC. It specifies CASSLVGGTRYNEQFF. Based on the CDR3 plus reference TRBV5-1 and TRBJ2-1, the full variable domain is KAGVTQTPRYLIKTRGQQVTLSCSPISGHRSVSWYQQTPGQGLQFLFEYFSETQRNKGNFPGRFSGRQFSNSRSEMNVSTLELGDSALYLCASSLVGGTRYNEQFFGPGTRLTVL.

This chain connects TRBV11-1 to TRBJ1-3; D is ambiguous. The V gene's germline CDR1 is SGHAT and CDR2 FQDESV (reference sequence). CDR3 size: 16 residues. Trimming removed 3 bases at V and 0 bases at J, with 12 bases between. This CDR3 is CASSFGSTSSGNTIYF. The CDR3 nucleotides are TGTGCCAGCAGCTTCGGCAGTACTAGCTCTGGAAACACCATATATTTT. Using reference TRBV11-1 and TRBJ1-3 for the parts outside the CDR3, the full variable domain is EAEVAQSPRYKITEKSQAVAFWCDPISGHATLYWYRQILGQGPELLVQFQDESVVDDSQLPKDRFSAERLKGVDSTLKIQPAELGDSAMYLCASSFGSTSSGNTIYFGEGSWLTVV.

As DNA, the CDR3 is TGTGCCAGCAGCATCGGACTCGAAAGGGGAGATACGCAGTATTTT. Residues: CASSIGLERGDTQYF. This rearrangement joins TRBV11-2 to TRBJ2-3; either TRBD1 or TRBD2 may fit D (5 bases each). From germline, CDR1 is SGHAT and CDR2 FQNNGV. CDR3 size: 15 residues. The ends were cut back, 5 bases at V and 5 bases at J, with 17 bases in the middle. Drawing the rest from reference TRBV11-2 and TRBJ2-3, the complete variable domain is EAGVAQSPRYKIIEKRQSVAFWCNPISGHATLYWYQQILGQGPKLLIQFQNNGVVDDSQLPKDRFSAERLKGVDSTLKIQPAKLEDSAVYLCASSIGLERGDTQYFGPGTRLTVL.